One T cell receptor (beta chain) is described in this entry. What it recognizes is unknown. The CD45RO-CCR7+CD27+CD95- phenotype denoted naive CD8+ T cells. These data come from a study of CXCR3-negative and CXCR3-positive naive CD8 T cells. Study summary: Close to 135 million TRB reads were obtained in total, which works out to about 1.5 +/- 0.3 million per library. General study results and limits: TRB CDR3 hydrophobicity was greater in CXCR3-positive naive cells than in CXCR3-negative naive cells.

The CDR3 consists of 13 residues. The method, 5' RACE with UMI labels, was used to prepare the TRB cDNA libraries. TCRdb reanalyzed the 5' RACE reads and collapses them to one entry per CDR3 protein, without DNA. In all, the sample yields under 70,000 distinct CDR3 sequences. The sample consisted of naive CXCR3+ CD8+ T cells from blood. The subset: CD45RO-CCR7+CD27+CD95- naive CD8+ T cells expressing CXCR3 (TNR3+). The TCR comes from a human donor in good health. Some clones in this sample may be carry-over from other donors' samples. V and J are TRBV12-3 or TRBV12-4 and TRBJ2-5. The CDR3 is CASSFGTRATQYF.